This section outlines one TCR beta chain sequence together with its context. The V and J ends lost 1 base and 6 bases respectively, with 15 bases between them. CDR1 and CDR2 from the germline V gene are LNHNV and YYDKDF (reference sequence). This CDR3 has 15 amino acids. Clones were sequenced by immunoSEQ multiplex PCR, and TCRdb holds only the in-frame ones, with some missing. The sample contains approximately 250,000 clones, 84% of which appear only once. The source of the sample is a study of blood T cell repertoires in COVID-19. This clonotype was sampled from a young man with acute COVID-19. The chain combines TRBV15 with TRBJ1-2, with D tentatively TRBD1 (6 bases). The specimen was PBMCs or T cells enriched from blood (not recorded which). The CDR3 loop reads CATSRGGTRMDGYTF. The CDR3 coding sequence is TGTGCCACCAGCAGAGGAGGGACACGCATGGATGGCTACACCTTC. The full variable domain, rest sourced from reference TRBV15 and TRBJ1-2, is DAMVIQNPRYQVTQFGKPVTLSCSQTLNHNVMYWYQQKSSQAPKLLFHYYDKDFNNEADTPDNFQSRRPNTSFCFLDIRSPGLGDTAMYLCATSRGGTRMDGYTFGSGTRLTVV.